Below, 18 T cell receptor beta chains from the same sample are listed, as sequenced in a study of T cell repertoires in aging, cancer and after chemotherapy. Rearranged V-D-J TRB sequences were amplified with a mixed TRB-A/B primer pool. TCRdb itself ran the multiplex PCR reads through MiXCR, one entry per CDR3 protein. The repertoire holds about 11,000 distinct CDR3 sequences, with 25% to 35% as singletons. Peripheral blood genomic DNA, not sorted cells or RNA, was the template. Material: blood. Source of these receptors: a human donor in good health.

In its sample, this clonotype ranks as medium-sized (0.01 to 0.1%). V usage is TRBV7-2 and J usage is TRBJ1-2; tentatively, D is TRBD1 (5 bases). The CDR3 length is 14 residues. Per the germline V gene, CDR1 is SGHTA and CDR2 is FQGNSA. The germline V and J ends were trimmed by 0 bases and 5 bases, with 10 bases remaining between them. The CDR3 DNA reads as TGTGCCAGCAGCTTAGCGCGGCAGGGTTATGGCTACACCTTC. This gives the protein CASSLARQGYGYTF.

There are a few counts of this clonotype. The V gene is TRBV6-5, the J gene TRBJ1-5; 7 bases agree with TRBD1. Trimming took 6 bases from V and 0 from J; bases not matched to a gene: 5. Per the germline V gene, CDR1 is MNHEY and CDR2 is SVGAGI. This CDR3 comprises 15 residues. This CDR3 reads CASSSDRFSNQPQHF. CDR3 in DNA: TGTGCCAGCAGCTCGGACAGGTTTAGCAATCAGCCCCAGCATTTT.

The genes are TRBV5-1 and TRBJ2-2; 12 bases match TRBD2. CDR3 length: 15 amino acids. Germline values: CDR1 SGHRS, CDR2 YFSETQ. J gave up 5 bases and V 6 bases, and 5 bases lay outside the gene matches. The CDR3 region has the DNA TGCGCCAGCAAGACTAGCGGGGGTAGGACCGGGGAGCTGTTTTTT. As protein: CASKTSGGRTGELFF.

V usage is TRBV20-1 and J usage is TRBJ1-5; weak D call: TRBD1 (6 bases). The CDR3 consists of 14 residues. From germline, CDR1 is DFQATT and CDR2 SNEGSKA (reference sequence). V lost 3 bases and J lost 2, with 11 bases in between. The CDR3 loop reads CSARAGDGNQPQHF. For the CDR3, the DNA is TGCAGTGCTAGGGCAGGGGACGGCAATCAGCCCCAGCATTTT.

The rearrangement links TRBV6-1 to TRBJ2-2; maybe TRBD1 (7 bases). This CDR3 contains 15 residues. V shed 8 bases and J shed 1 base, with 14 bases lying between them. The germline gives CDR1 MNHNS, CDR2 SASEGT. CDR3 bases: TGTGCCAGCCGCCACAGGGGAGGGAACACCGGGGAGCTGTTTTTT. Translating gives CASRHRGGNTGELFF.

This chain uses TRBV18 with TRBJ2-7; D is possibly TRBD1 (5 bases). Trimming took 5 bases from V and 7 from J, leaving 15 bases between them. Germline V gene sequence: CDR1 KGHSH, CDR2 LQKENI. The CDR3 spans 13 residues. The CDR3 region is CASSKTGPGEQYF. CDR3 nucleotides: TGTGCCAGCTCAAAAACAGGACCTGGGGAGCAGTACTTC.

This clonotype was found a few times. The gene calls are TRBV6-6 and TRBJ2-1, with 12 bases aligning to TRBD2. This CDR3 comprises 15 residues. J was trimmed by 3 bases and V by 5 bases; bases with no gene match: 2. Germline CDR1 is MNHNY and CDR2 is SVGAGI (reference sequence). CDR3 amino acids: CASSRLAGDYNEQFF. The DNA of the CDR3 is TGTGCCAGCAGTAGACTAGCGGGGGACTACAATGAGCAGTTCTTC.

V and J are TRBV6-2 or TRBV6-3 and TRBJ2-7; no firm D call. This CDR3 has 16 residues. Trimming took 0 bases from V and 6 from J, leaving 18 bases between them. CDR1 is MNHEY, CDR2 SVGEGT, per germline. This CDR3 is CASSYSFLGRLSEQYF. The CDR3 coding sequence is TGTGCCAGCAGTTACTCGTTCCTGGGCAGGCTCTCCGAGCAGTACTTC.

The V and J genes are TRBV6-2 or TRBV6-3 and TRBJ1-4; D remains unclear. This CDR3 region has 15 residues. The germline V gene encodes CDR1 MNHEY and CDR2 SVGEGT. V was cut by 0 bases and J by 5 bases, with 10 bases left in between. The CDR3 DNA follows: TGTGCCAGCAGTTACTCGCTCGCGGGGAATGAAAAACTGTTTTTT. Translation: CASSYSLAGNEKLFF.

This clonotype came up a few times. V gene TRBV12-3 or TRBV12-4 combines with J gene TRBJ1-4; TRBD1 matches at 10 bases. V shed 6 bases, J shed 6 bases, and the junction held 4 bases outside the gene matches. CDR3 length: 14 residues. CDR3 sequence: CASRRTGGDEKLFF. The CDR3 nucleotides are TGTGCCAGCAGACGGACAGGGGGGGATGAAAAACTGTTTTTT.

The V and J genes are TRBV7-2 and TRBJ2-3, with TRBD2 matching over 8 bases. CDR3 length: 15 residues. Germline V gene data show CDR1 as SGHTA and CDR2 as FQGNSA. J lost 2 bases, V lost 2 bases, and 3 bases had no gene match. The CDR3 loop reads CASSLSGRPTDTQYF. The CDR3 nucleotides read TGTGCCAGCAGCTTAAGCGGGAGACCCACAGATACGCAGTATTTT.

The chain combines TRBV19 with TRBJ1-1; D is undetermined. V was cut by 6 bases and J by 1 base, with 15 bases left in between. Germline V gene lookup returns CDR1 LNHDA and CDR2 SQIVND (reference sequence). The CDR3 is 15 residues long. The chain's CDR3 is CASRRVRPKNTEAFF. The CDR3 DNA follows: TGTGCCAGTAGAAGGGTTCGACCCAAGAACACTGAAGCTTTCTTT.

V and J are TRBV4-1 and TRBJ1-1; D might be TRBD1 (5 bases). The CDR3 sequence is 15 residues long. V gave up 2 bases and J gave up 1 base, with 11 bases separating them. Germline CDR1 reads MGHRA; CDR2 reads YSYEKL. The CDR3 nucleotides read TGCGCCAGCAGCCAACCCACAAGGGGGAACACTGAAGCTTTCTTT. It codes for CASSQPTRGNTEAFF.

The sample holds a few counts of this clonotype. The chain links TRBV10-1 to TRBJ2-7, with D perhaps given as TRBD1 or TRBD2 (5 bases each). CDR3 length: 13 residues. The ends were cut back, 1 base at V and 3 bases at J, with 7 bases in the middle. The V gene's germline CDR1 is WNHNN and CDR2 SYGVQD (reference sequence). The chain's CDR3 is CASSEWGNYEQYF. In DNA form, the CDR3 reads TGCGCCAGCAGTGAGTGGGGGAACTACGAGCAGTACTTC.

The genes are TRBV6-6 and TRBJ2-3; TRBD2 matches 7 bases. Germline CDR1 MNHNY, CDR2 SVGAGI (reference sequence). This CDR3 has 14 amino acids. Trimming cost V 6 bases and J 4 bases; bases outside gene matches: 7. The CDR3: CASRGGSIPDTQYF. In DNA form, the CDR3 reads TGTGCCAGCAGGGGCGGGAGTATACCAGATACGCAGTATTTT.

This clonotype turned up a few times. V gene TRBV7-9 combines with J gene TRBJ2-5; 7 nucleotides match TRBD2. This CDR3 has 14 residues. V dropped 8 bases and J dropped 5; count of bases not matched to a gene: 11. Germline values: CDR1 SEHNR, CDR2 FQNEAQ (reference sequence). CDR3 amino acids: CASLKRGAGETQYF. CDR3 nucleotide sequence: TGTGCCAGCCTAAAGCGGGGAGCCGGGGAGACCCAGTACTTC.

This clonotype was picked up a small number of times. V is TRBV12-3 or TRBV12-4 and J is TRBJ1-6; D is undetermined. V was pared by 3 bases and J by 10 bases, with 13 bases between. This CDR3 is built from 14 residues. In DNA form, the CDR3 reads TGTGCCAGCAGTTTCGAAGGTTTTGGGTCACCCCTCCACTTT. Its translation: CASSFEGFGSPLHF.

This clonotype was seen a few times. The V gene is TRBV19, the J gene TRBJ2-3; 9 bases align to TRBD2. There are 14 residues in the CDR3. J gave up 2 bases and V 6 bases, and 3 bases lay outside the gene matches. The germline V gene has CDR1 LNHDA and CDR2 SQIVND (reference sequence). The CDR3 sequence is CASSASGITDTQYF. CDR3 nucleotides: TGTGCCAGTAGCGCTAGCGGGATCACAGATACGCAGTATTTT.